These 17 T cell receptor beta chains originate from one sample sequenced in a study of T cell responses to AZD1222 COVID-19 vaccine. Here immunoSEQ multiplex PCR was the method, and the copy in TCRdb shows in-frame clones only, minus some. The sample has more than 250,000 clones; over 85% are singletons. The sample in question was peripheral blood, obtained on day 0 of AZD1222 vaccination. These receptors were obtained from an adult in good health.

This chain joins TRBV7-9 and TRBJ2-7; D ambiguous. The CDR3 totals 14 residues. CDR1 is SEHNR and CDR2 is FQNEAQ in the germline V gene (reference sequence). The V end lost 2 bases, the J end lost 0 bases, and 8 bases lay between the germline ends. In nucleotides, the CDR3 is TGTGCCAGCAGCTTAACAAGAACCTCCTACGAGCAGTACTTC. Translating it yields CASSLTRTSYEQYF.

V and J are TRBV6-5 and TRBJ1-1, with TRBD1 matching over 7 bases. J gave up 1 base and V 6 bases, and 5 bases lay outside the gene matches. Germline V gene sequence: CDR1 MNHEY, CDR2 SVGAGI. This CDR3 contains 14 residues. CDR3 in amino acids: CASRLTGANTEAFF. Written as DNA, the CDR3 is TGTGCCAGCAGACTTACAGGGGCGAACACTGAAGCTTTCTTT.

This clone was detected a few times. The V gene is TRBV28, the J gene TRBJ2-7, with D perhaps being TRBD1 or TRBD2 (5 bases each). The CDR3 is made up of 14 amino acids. The germline V and J ends were trimmed by 3 bases and 6 bases, with 15 bases remaining between them. CDR1 is MDHEN and CDR2 is SYDVKM in the germline V gene. The CDR3: CASSFGRGLGEQYF. In DNA, the CDR3 is TGTGCCAGCAGTTTCGGACGGGGCCTAGGCGAGCAGTACTTC.

V usage is TRBV19 and J usage is TRBJ1-6; D possibly corresponds to TRBD1 (5 bases). The CDR3 runs to 14 residues. V shed 5 bases and J shed 7 bases, with 12 bases lying between them. The V gene's germline CDR1 is LNHDA and CDR2 SQIVND (reference sequence). CDR3 bases: TGTGCCAGTAGTCTCTCAGGGCGGAATTCACCCCTCCACTTT. Its protein product is CASSLSGRNSPLHF.

CDR3 protein: CASSLSSLHSYEQYF. The CDR3 DNA follows: TGTGCCAGCAGCTTGAGCTCCCTACACTCCTACGAGCAGTACTTC. This sequence joins TRBV5-8 and TRBJ2-7; D is undetermined. V was shortened by 1 base and J by 0 bases, with 11 bases between the two germline ends. The germline V gene encodes CDR1 SGHTS and CDR2 YDEGEE. The CDR3 spans 15 residues.

The rearrangement uses TRBV7-2 and TRBJ2-1, with 15 positions matching TRBD2. This CDR3 spans 18 amino acids. Germline V CDR1 and CDR2: SGHTA, FQGNSA. V dropped 6 bases and J dropped 0; count of bases not matched to a gene: 6. The CDR3 spells CASRSGTSGRFSYNEQFF. CDR3 DNA sequence: TGTGCCAGCAGGTCCGGGACTAGCGGGAGGTTCTCCTACAATGAGCAGTTCTTC.

The chain joins TRBV4-3 to TRBJ2-3; D may correspond to TRBD1 or TRBD2 (6 bases each). CDR1 LGHNA and CDR2 YSLEER come from the germline V gene. V was shortened by 0 bases and J by 6 bases, with 16 bases between the two germline ends. This CDR3 contains 16 residues. The CDR3 is CASSQDQGSRGDTQYF. For the CDR3, the DNA is TGCGCCAGCAGCCAAGATCAGGGGTCTCGGGGGGATACGCAGTATTTT.

V is TRBV19 and J is TRBJ1-1; TRBD1 might be the D (6 bases). Germline lookup yields CDR1 LNHDA and CDR2 SQIVND (reference sequence). V was cut by 5 bases and J by 4 bases, with 23 bases left in between. This CDR3 comprises 17 residues. CDR3 residues: CASSLTRGGRSSTEAFF. The DNA for the CDR3 is TGTGCCAGTAGTCTTACGAGGGGGGGACGGTCATCCACTGAAGCTTTCTTT.

J is TRBJ2-7 and V is TRBV28; possibly TRBD1 for D (6 bases). V lost 3 bases, J lost 6 bases, and 12 bases lay in between. The CDR3 is 13 amino acids. The V gene's germline CDR1 is MDHEN and CDR2 SYDVKM. DNA of the CDR3: TGTGCCAGCAGTTTCGTCAGGGGCGTCGAGCAGTACTTC. It translates to CASSFVRGVEQYF.

This chain links TRBV9 with TRBJ2-6, with a possible D match to TRBD2 (5 bases). Germline V gives CDR1 SGDLS, CDR2 YYNGEE. The CDR3 length is 15 residues. V gave up 4 bases and J gave up 2 bases, with 10 bases separating them. CDR3 DNA sequence: TGTGCCAGCAGCAGATGGGGAGCTGGGGCCAACGTCCTGACTTTC. Its protein product is CASSRWGAGANVLTF.

The V gene is TRBV7-3, the J gene TRBJ2-2, with TRBD2 matching over 14 bases. J lost 6 bases, V lost 5 bases, and 8 bases had no gene match. Germline V CDR1 and CDR2: SGHTA, FQGTGA. The CDR3 is 17 residues long. Here the CDR3 reads CASSIGTSGSRPGELFF. Written as DNA, the CDR3 is TGTGCCAGCAGCATAGGGACTAGCGGGAGTCGGCCCGGGGAGCTGTTTTTT.

V usage is TRBV6-5 and J usage is TRBJ1-2, with D tentatively TRBD1 (6 bases). The V end lost 6 bases, the J end lost 3 bases, and 8 bases lay between the germline ends. The CDR3 loop spans 12 amino acids. Germline V gives CDR1 MNHEY, CDR2 SVGAGI. CDR3 nucleotides: TGTGCCAGCAGGGGGACACACTATGGCTACACCTTC. Amino acids: CASRGTHYGYTF.

J is TRBJ1-2 and V is TRBV9; TRBD1 might be the D (5 bases). CDR1 is SGDLS, CDR2 YYNGEE, per germline. V was cut by 3 bases and J by 8 bases, with 11 bases left in between. This CDR3 comprises 12 residues. CDR3 residues: CASSDGGGGYTF. The CDR3 region has the DNA TGTGCCAGCAGCGATGGGGGAGGCGGCTACACCTTC.

The chain employs TRBV11-2 and TRBJ1-6, with unresolved D. The V end was cut by 3 bases, the J end by 7 bases, with 4 bases between. The CDR3 extends over 12 amino acids. Looked up from germline, CDR1 is SGHAT and CDR2 is FQNNGV. As DNA, the CDR3 is TGTGCCAGCAGCTTCCCCAATTCACCCCTCCACTTT. This encodes CASSFPNSPLHF. The entire variable domain, with the rest obtained from reference TRBV11-2 and TRBJ1-6, is as follows: EAGVAQSPRYKIIEKRQSVAFWCNPISGHATLYWYQQILGQGPKLLIQFQNNGVVDDSQLPKDRFSAERLKGVDSTLKIQPAKLEDSAVYLCASSFPNSPLHFGNGTRLTVT.

The chain uses TRBV6-5 and TRBJ2-7; TRBD1 aligns across 7 bases. The CDR3 extends over 13 amino acids. Per germline, CDR1 MNHEY and CDR2 SVGAGI. After removal of 6 bases from V and 8 bases from J, the junction contained 10 bases not matched to a gene. DNA for the CDR3: TGTGCCAGCAGGGGACAGTTAGTGGCTAAGCAGTACTTC. This sequence encodes CASRGQLVAKQYF.

The chain is built from TRBV14 and TRBJ1-1; D unclear. This CDR3 is 13 amino acids long. Germline values: CDR1 SGHDN, CDR2 FVKESK. V lost 3 bases to trimming and J lost 3 bases, with 8 bases between them. This chain's CDR3 is CASSQGLDTEAFF. The CDR3 DNA reads TGTGCCAGCAGCCAGGGTCTCGACACTGAAGCTTTCTTT.

This clone is a singleton in its sample. The chain uses TRBV30 and TRBJ2-5; possible D gene TRBD2, 5 bases. In germline, CDR1 is GTSNPN, CDR2 SVGIG (reference sequence). There are 13 residues in the CDR3. Trimming pared 4 bases from V and 5 bases from J, leaving 14 bases between. The CDR3 here is CAWNTDWEETQYF. The CDR3 region has the DNA TGTGCCTGGAATACAGATTGGGAGGAGACCCAGTACTTC. Using reference TRBV30 and TRBJ2-5 for the parts outside the CDR3, the full variable domain is SQTIHQWPATLVQPVGSPLSLECTVEGTSNPNLYWYRQAAGRGLQLLFYSVGIGQISSEVPQNLSASRPQDRQFILSSKKLLLSDSGFYLCAWNTDWEETQYFGPGTRLLVL.